The sequence of this TCR beta chain was determined in a study of human T cells and chemical hapten exposure. The library gave individual cDNA molecules unique molecular identifiers. Original analysis: The number of TCRs in each sample had a median of approximately 90,000 and spanned roughly 23,224 to 750,000. TCRdb passed the RACE reads through MiXCR, listing each CDR3 protein once. The V and J calls were not made by the authors but by TCRdb's processing. This table has some 81,000 distinct CDR3 sequences, about 8.6% appearing once. Stated time point: healthy volunteer bleed at 6 weeks. Unfractionated whole blood yielded total RNA. This clonotype showed up just a few times. The CDR3 totals 13 residues. Trimming left V 4 bases short and J 3 bases short, with 10 bases between. Germline assignment: CDR1 LGHNA and CDR2 YNFKEQ.

Sequencing input: whole blood. This chain uses TRBV4-2 with TRBJ2-7; D is possibly TRBD2 (5 bases). The clonotype was recovered from a female donor in good health. Some clones in this sample may be carry-over from other donors' samples. The DNA for the CDR3 is TGTGCCAGCAGCCGAGGTAGCGACTACGAGCAGTACTTC. It translates to CASSRGSDYEQYF.